The table lists the clone carrying this T cell receptor (beta chain) with many counts. The antigen remains unidentified. The yield of each sequencing run was over 160 million TCR-beta sequences from 15-18 subjects. MiXCR was run by TCRdb on the 5' RACE reads, yielding one entry per CDR3 protein. Of about 36,000 distinct CDR3 sequences listed, 10% were seen once; the top ten hold 6.6%. These data originate in a study of neurological immune-mediated disorders. The study, taken as a whole, reports: Across subjects, expanded clones had no CDR3 amino acid sequences in common, pointing to private repertoires in all groups. In HTLV-1-associated myelopathy, TCR clonal expansion was greatest, and in multiple sclerosis it was least, below healthy controls.

Germline V gene lookup returns CDR1 SNHLY and CDR2 FYNNEI. Trimming at V came to 6 bases and at J to 11 bases, leaving 7 bases not matched to a gene. The CDR3 is 12 amino acids. Sample: PBMCs. This chain connects TRBV2 to TRBJ2-3; 8 bases are shared with TRBD1. This TCR was recovered from a young woman with HTLV-1-associated myelopathy (HAM/TSP). The CDR3 DNA reads TGTGCCAGCAGGCTAGGACAGGGTGGGCAGTATTTT. This gives the protein CASRLGQGGQYF.